Each of the 19 T cell receptor beta chains below was sequenced from the same sample in a study of T cells in Graves' hyperthyroidism and ophthalmopathy. The investigators amplified TCR beta CDR3 regions from RNA transcripts. Using the HTBI primer set, a first-round RT-PCR was run on the TCR CDR3. One entry per CDR3 protein, called by TCRdb with MiXCR from the multiplex PCR reads. Of 300,000 to 450,000 distinct CDR3 sequences listed, just under 25% are singletons. The sample comprised blood. These receptors were collected from a man between 50 and 59 years old with Graves' hyperthyroidism.

Many counts were recorded for this clonotype. The rearrangement joins TRBV7-3 to TRBJ2-1, with 10 bases lining up with TRBD2. CDR1 and CDR2 (germline): SGHTA, FQGTGA. The V segment lost 5 bases and the J segment 7 bases; nucleotides outside the gene matches: 8. This CDR3 has 15 amino acids. CDR3 amino acids: CASSTLAGAMNEQFF. The CDR3 region has the DNA TGTGCCAGCAGCACTCTAGCGGGAGCTATGAATGAGCAGTTCTTC.

This clonotype was counted a few times. The J gene is TRBJ2-7, the V gene TRBV20-1; possibly TRBD1 or TRBD2 for D (5 bases each). The germline V gene has CDR1 DFQATT and CDR2 SNEGSKA (reference sequence). V was clipped by 1 base and J by 6 bases, with 19 bases between them. CDR3 length: 15 residues. The CDR3 region is CSARGGTSRIGEQYF. CDR3 sequence (DNA): TGCAGTGCTAGAGGGGGGACGTCTAGGATCGGCGAGCAGTACTTC.

This clonotype was observed many times. The J gene is TRBJ2-1, the V gene TRBV10-3; 10 bases map to TRBD2. V trimming: 3 bases; J trimming: 9 bases; junction bases outside the gene matches: 5. Germline CDR1 and CDR2: ENHRY and SYGVKD. CDR3 length: 14 residues. CDR3 residues: CAISEAGGLAEQFF. CDR3 nucleotides: TGTGCCATCAGTGAAGCGGGAGGGCTTGCTGAGCAGTTCTTC.

The J gene is TRBJ1-1, the V gene TRBV7-9; D is unclear. Trimming removed 7 bases from V and 1 base from J, with 22 bases in between. This CDR3 contains 17 residues. Germline assignment: CDR1 SEHNR and CDR2 FQNEAQ (reference sequence). Here the CDR3 DNA reads TGTGCCAGCACCAAAGGGTTAGTAGGTGGTGGGAACACTGAAGCTTTCTTT. Its protein is CASTKGLVGGGNTEAFF.

The V call is TRBV6-2 or TRBV6-3, the J call TRBJ2-2; no clear D. Germline V gives CDR1 MNHEY, CDR2 SVGEGT. Trimming left V 6 bases short and J 5 bases short, with 7 bases between. The CDR3 spans 12 residues. In DNA form, the CDR3 reads TGTGCCAGCAGGGGCGAGACCGGGGAGCTGTTTTTT. As protein: CASRGETGELFF.

The chain recombines TRBV28 with TRBJ2-5, with 7 bases lining up with TRBD1. V lost 5 bases to trimming and J lost 4 bases; unmatched junction nucleotides: 13. Germline V CDR1 and CDR2: MDHEN, SYDVKM. The CDR3 runs to 16 residues. This CDR3 reads CASSPPRSTGTETQYF. In DNA form, the CDR3 reads TGTGCCAGCAGTCCCCCGCGCTCGACAGGGACAGAGACCCAGTACTTC.

In its sample, this clonotype was seen a few times. In DNA, the CDR3 is TGTGCCAGCAGCTGGACTAGCGGGACTTTAGGGGGAGAGACCCAGTACTTC. This translates into CASSWTSGTLGGETQYF. The chain couples TRBV9 to TRBJ2-5; 12 bases agree with TRBD2. The CDR3 totals 17 residues. The V and J ends lost 4 bases and 4 bases, in that order; junction bases with no gene match: 11. Per the germline V gene, CDR1 is SGDLS and CDR2 is YYNGEE.

In DNA, the CDR3 is TGTGCCAGCAGCTACGCCATGAACACTGAAGCTTTCTTT. Protein product: CASSYAMNTEAFF. V gene TRBV7-3 combines with J gene TRBJ1-1; D gene unclear. The CDR3 length is 13 residues. Germline V gene sequence: CDR1 SGHTA, CDR2 FQGTGA. V lost 4 bases and J lost 0, with 6 bases in between.

This clonotype was seen repeatedly, ten times or more. The CDR3, as DNA: TGTGCCAGCAGCCAAAGCGGCCGACAGGAACACAATGAGCAGTTCTTC. This translates into CASSQSGRQEHNEQFF. The rearrangement joins TRBV3-1 to TRBJ2-1; tentatively, D is TRBD1 (6 bases). This CDR3 region has 16 residues. Trimming stripped 2 bases from V and 5 bases from J, with 16 bases between. Per germline, CDR1 LGHDT and CDR2 YNNKEL (reference sequence).

This clonotype was counted at least ten times. The gene calls are TRBV27 and TRBJ2-7, with 7 bases identical to TRBD2. The CDR3 contains 15 residues. Germline assignment: CDR1 MNHEY and CDR2 SMNVEV (reference sequence). V gave up 3 bases and J gave up 5 bases; unmatched junction bases: 10. CDR3 sequence: CASSFRREGYHEQYF. CDR3 DNA: TGTGCCAGCAGTTTCCGTAGGGAGGGTTACCACGAGCAGTACTTC.

This clonotype turned up a few times. The chain joins TRBV5-5 to TRBJ2-7, with D possibly matching TRBD1 (5 bases). Germline CDR1 and CDR2: SGHKS and YYEKEE (reference sequence). V gave up 3 bases and J gave up 1 base, with 14 bases separating them. This CDR3 has 15 residues. The CDR3 is CASSSEAGRSYEQYF. In DNA form, the CDR3 reads TGTGCCAGCAGCTCGGAAGCAGGGCGGTCCTACGAGCAGTACTTC. Supplemented by reference TRBV5-5 and TRBJ2-7, the full variable domain reads DAGVTQSPTHLIKTRGQQVTLRCSPISGHKSVSWYQQVLGQGPQFIFQYYEKEERGRGNFPDRFSARQFPNYSSELNVNALLLGDSALYLCASSSEAGRSYEQYFGPGTRLTVT.

V is TRBV29-1 and J is TRBJ1-1; no reliable D call. Germline loops: CDR1 SQVTM, CDR2 ANQGSEA. V was trimmed by 3 bases and J by 8 bases, leaving 1 base between them. This CDR3 has 8 residues. CDR3 sequence (DNA): TGCAGCGTTGAGGAAGCTTTCTTT. It encodes CSVEEAFF.

V usage is TRBV20-1 and J usage is TRBJ2-1; possibly TRBD2 for D (6 bases). This CDR3 is built from 15 residues. Trimming stripped 4 bases from V and 8 bases from J, with 21 bases between. In germline, CDR1 is DFQATT, CDR2 SNEGSKA (reference sequence). CDR3 sequence: CSAIFTPGGFDEQFF. The CDR3 coding sequence is TGCAGTGCTATATTCACGCCCGGGGGTTTCGATGAGCAGTTCTTC.

In this sample, this clonotype turned up many times. The chain has TRBV11-2 and TRBJ2-1, with TRBD2 matching over 7 bases. This CDR3 has 15 residues. V gave up 3 bases and J gave up 2 bases; unmatched junction bases: 4. Germline values: CDR1 SGHAT, CDR2 FQNNGV. DNA of the CDR3: TGTGCCAGCAGCTTGGGGAGGGCTACCTACAATGAGCAGTTCTTC. Translated: CASSLGRATYNEQFF.

This clonotype has more than one count but fewer than ten. The chain recombines TRBV3-1 with TRBJ2-7, with 11 bases that match TRBD2. This CDR3 is built from 16 residues. V was clipped by 2 bases and J by 4 bases; unmatched bases: 7. CDR1 and CDR2 (germline): LGHDT, YNNKEL (reference sequence). The CDR3 reads CASSQRKTSGTYEQYF. The CDR3 nucleotides are TGTGCCAGCAGCCAACGAAAGACTAGCGGGACGTACGAGCAGTACTTC.

The chain is built from TRBV20-1 and TRBJ2-7; 8 bases map to TRBD2. The germline gives CDR1 DFQATT, CDR2 SNEGSKA (reference sequence). The junction had 6 bases not matched to a gene; V was cut back by 4 bases and J by 4 bases. CDR3 length: 13 amino acids. The CDR3 protein is CSATAGVSYEQYF. The CDR3 DNA is TGCAGTGCTACAGCGGGAGTTTCGTACGAGCAGTACTTC.

This clonotype has just a few counts. The rearrangement joins TRBV6-2 or TRBV6-3 to TRBJ2-7, with 8 bases aligning to TRBD2. This CDR3 spans 14 amino acids. Germline V lookup: CDR1 MNHEY, CDR2 SVGEGT. V shed 5 bases and J 2 bases; nucleotides not matched to a gene: 5. CDR3 sequence reads: CASSQPTSAYEQYF. CDR3 DNA: TGTGCCAGCAGTCAACCGACTAGCGCCTACGAGCAGTACTTC.

This clonotype was detected many times. This sequence joins TRBV11-2 and TRBJ2-1; no firm D call. V gave up 2 bases and J gave up 6 bases, with 8 bases separating them. The CDR3 has 13 residues. CDR1 is SGHAT, CDR2 FQNNGV, per germline. CDR3 region: CASSLLNPNEQFF. Here the CDR3 DNA reads TGTGCCAGCAGCTTACTAAACCCCAATGAGCAGTTCTTC. Based on the CDR3 plus reference TRBV11-2 and TRBJ2-1, the full variable domain is EAGVAQSPRYKIIEKRQSVAFWCNPISGHATLYWYQQILGQGPKLLIQFQNNGVVDDSQLPKDRFSAERLKGVDSTLKIQPAKLEDSAVYLCASSLLNPNEQFFGPGTRLTVL.

To note about this clonotype: Relative to the germline gene, one junction end is altered; a read error may explain this. The rearrangement joins TRBV30 to TRBJ1-1, with D unclear. CDR3 length: 11 amino acids. CDR1 and CDR2 from the germline V gene are GTSNPN and SVGIG (reference sequence). The CDR3 reads CGWSRTAEGFF. The DNA of the CDR3 is TGTGGCTGGTCCAGGACTGCTGAAGGTTTCTTT.